The 25 T cell receptor beta chains presented below share a single source sample, sequenced in a study of shared clonotypes between healthy human individuals. CD45RO-negative, CCR7-positively selected cells formed the naive CD8 fraction, excluding terminally differentiated effector memory CD45RA+ cells. Generated by immunoSEQ multiplex PCR, the TCRdb table keeps only in-frame clones and is missing some. Here the sample spans roughly 2.1 million clones, about 92% being singletons. Sequencing input: naive CD8+ T cells from PBMCs. The receptors come from a man in his late teens or twenties in good health. Some clones in this sample may be carry-over from other donors' samples.

The rearrangement joins TRBV11-2 to TRBJ2-1; possibly TRBD2 for D (5 bases). This CDR3 spans 17 amino acids. Trimming stripped 0 bases from V and 2 bases from J, with 14 bases between. Germline V gene lookup returns CDR1 SGHAT and CDR2 FQNNGV. CDR3 DNA: TGTGCCAGCAGCTTAGATCTAGCTGCTCCCGCCTACAATGAGCAGTTCTTC. This encodes CASSLDLAAPAYNEQFF.

V is TRBV28 and J is TRBJ1-3; no definite D call. V was trimmed by 7 bases and J by 0 bases, leaving 10 bases between them. The germline CDR1 and CDR2 sequences are MDHEN and SYDVKM. The length of the CDR3 is 14 residues. The CDR3 DNA reads TGTGCCAGCAAAACACGGGACTCTGGAAACACCATATATTTT. Amino acid sequence: CASKTRDSGNTIYF. The whole variable domain, filled in from reference TRBV28 and TRBJ1-3, reads DVKVTQSSRYLVKRTGEKVFLECVQDMDHENMFWYRQDPGLGLRLIYFSYDVKMKEKGDIPEGYSVSREKKERFSLILESASTNQTSMYLCASKTRDSGNTIYFGEGSWLTVV.

The genes are TRBV20-1 and TRBJ2-1, with 10 nucleotides matching TRBD2. Germline CDR1 is DFQATT and CDR2 is SNEGSKA (reference sequence). The CDR3 is 11 residues long. The CDR3 DNA sequence: TGCAAAACACTAGCGGGATATGAGCAGTTCTTC. Translation: CKTLAGYEQFF.

The rearrangement links TRBV12-5 to TRBJ1-2; TRBD1 aligns across 7 bases. The length of the CDR3 is 18 residues. With V trimmed by 0 bases and J by 0 bases, 10 bases remained unmatched. Germline assignment: CDR1 LGHNT and CDR2 FRNRAP. CDR3 bases: TGTGCTAGTGGTTTGGTTTACCAGGGGGGCGGCACTAACTATGGCTACACCTTC. It encodes CASGLVYQGGGTNYGYTF.

The chain couples TRBV5-4 to TRBJ2-1; weak D call: TRBD1 (7 bases). The germline V and J ends were trimmed by 4 bases and 5 bases, with 16 bases remaining between them. Germline V CDR1 and CDR2: SGHNT, YYREEE (reference sequence). CDR3 length: 15 residues. Here the CDR3 reads CASSQGGGGNNEQFF. DNA for the CDR3: TGTGCCAGCAGCCAAGGAGGAGGGGGCAACAATGAGCAGTTCTTC.

The rearrangement joins TRBV10-2 to TRBJ1-2, with no clear D. Trimming removed 3 bases at V and 6 bases at J, with 26 bases between. The CDR3 runs 18 residues. Germline V gives CDR1 WSHSY, CDR2 SAAADI. As DNA, the CDR3 is TGCGCCAGCAGTGAAAGTTTATGGCATGAGGACTTTATGGATGGCTACACCTTC. It encodes CASSESLWHEDFMDGYTF.

This chain uses TRBV5-1 with TRBJ2-7, with TRBD2 identical over 7 bases. CDR1 is SGHRS, CDR2 YFSETQ, per germline. The junction had 6 bases not matched to a gene; V was cut back by 3 bases and J by 3 bases. The CDR3 is 14 residues long. The CDR3 loop is CASSWASGLYEQYF. In nucleotides, the CDR3 is TGCGCCAGCAGCTGGGCTAGCGGTCTCTACGAGCAGTACTTC.

This clone was counted a single time. The chain has TRBV5-6 and TRBJ1-4; D gene ambiguous. CDR1 and CDR2 (germline): SGHDT, YYEEEE. CDR3 length: 14 amino acids. V was shortened by 3 bases and J by 6 bases, with 12 bases between the two germline ends. The CDR3 DNA follows: TGTGCCAGCAGCTCCCCCGGTGCCTATGAAAAACTGTTTTTT. Amino acid sequence: CASSSPGAYEKLFF.

Comment on this clone: The same CDR3 can be traced to other DNA sequences in this sample. The chain uses TRBV4-2 and TRBJ2-2; no clear D gene. The CDR3 is made up of 14 amino acids. The V gene's germline CDR1 is LGHNA and CDR2 YNFKEQ. The V and J ends lost 0 bases and 6 bases respectively, with 8 bases between them. CDR3: CASSQDRVPGELFF. CDR3 bases: TGTGCCAGCAGCCAAGATAGGGTACCCGGGGAGCTGTTTTTT.

A word on this clone: The same CDR3 arises from other DNA sequences in this sample as well. This chain joins TRBV27 and TRBJ2-7; the D is unclear. V lost 5 bases and J 3 bases, leaving 8 bases between the germline ends. Germline values: CDR1 MNHEY, CDR2 SMNVEV (reference sequence). The CDR3 runs to 12 residues. CDR3 nucleotides: TGTGCCAGCAGTCTCAACCTCTACGAGCAGTACTTC. Protein: CASSLNLYEQYF.

In its sample, this clone was seen once. V and J are TRBV7-9 and TRBJ1-2; 7 positions match TRBD1. This CDR3 is 16 amino acids long. Germline CDR1 and CDR2: SEHNR and FQNEAQ (reference sequence). The trim removed 4 bases at V and 3 bases at J, leaving 11 bases unmatched. CDR3 amino acids: CASSSYHRGADYGYTF. DNA for the CDR3: TGTGCCAGCAGCTCGTATCACAGGGGAGCGGACTATGGCTACACCTTC.

This chain uses TRBV9 with TRBJ2-7; D possibly matches TRBD1 or TRBD2 (5 bases each). With 0 bases removed from V and 6 bases from J, the gap between germline ends came to 13 bases. The CDR3 loop spans 14 amino acids. Germline V lookup: CDR1 SGDLS, CDR2 YYNGEE. CDR3 nucleotides: TGTGCCAGCAGCGTAGTAGAGAGGGGCTCCGAGCAGTACTTC. Amino acid sequence: CASSVVERGSEQYF.

The chain recombines TRBV15 with TRBJ2-7; D not certain. V gave up 4 bases and J gave up 2 bases, with 15 bases separating them. This CDR3 is built from 15 residues. Germline V gene lookup returns CDR1 LNHNV and CDR2 YYDKDF (reference sequence). The CDR3, as DNA: TGTGCCACCAGCATTCACAGCCTGTCGACCTACGAGCAGTACTTC. Its translation: CATSIHSLSTYEQYF.

The gene calls are TRBV27 and TRBJ2-3; TRBD1 might be the D (6 bases). The CDR3 has 17 amino acids. Germline V gives CDR1 MNHEY, CDR2 SMNVEV (reference sequence). Trimming took 4 bases from V and 0 from J, leaving 17 bases between them. CDR3 sequence reads: CASSSPLDSRSTDTQYF. The CDR3 DNA sequence: TGTGCCAGCAGTTCCCCACTGGACAGCCGCAGCACAGATACGCAGTATTTT.

The CDR3: CASSQDRGATEGYTF. In DNA, the CDR3 is TGCGCCAGCAGCCAAGACAGGGGAGCGACAGAGGGCTACACCTTC. This chain links TRBV4-3 with TRBJ1-2; TRBD1 is a possible D gene (6 bases). The length of the CDR3 is 15 residues. The germline V gene has CDR1 LGHNA and CDR2 YSLEER. With 0 bases removed from V and 8 bases from J, the gap between germline ends came to 16 bases.

V gene TRBV7-3 combines with J gene TRBJ1-1, with 9 bases lining up with TRBD1. V lost 4 bases to trimming and J lost 11 bases; unmatched junction nucleotides: 5. Germline CDR1 reads SGHTA; CDR2 reads FQGTGA. This CDR3 has 12 amino acids. The CDR3: CASSSRDRVAFF. The CDR3 bases are TGTGCCAGCAGCTCCCGGGACAGGGTTGCTTTCTTT.

This chain connects TRBV12-5 to TRBJ1-1; D call uncertain. Trimming took 4 bases from V and 0 from J, leaving 9 bases between them. The germline gives CDR1 LGHNT, CDR2 FRNRAP. CDR3 size: 14 residues. The CDR3 loop reads CASGSFGVNTEAFF. The CDR3 coding sequence is TGTGCTAGTGGTTCCTTTGGGGTGAACACTGAAGCTTTCTTT.

The rearrangement uses TRBV30 and TRBJ1-2, with D possibly matching TRBD1 (5 bases). The germline V gene encodes CDR1 GTSNPN and CDR2 SVGIG (reference sequence). This CDR3 has 11 amino acids. Trimming took 5 bases from V and 4 from J, leaving 8 bases between them. The CDR3 nucleotides are TGTGCCTGGGTGCAGGGCTATGGCTACACCTTC. Protein: CAWVQGYGYTF.

V is TRBV10-3 and J is TRBJ1-5, with 8 bases that match TRBD1. CDR3 length: 17 residues. V was clipped by 3 bases and J by 4 bases; unmatched bases: 11. Germline CDR1 is ENHRY and CDR2 is SYGVKD. The CDR3 spells CAISEGDRTQLNQPQHF. Written as DNA, the CDR3 is TGTGCCATCAGTGAAGGGGACAGGACACAATTAAATCAGCCCCAGCATTTT.

CDR3: CSVARTSIAGTDTQYF. CDR3 nucleotide sequence: TGCAGCGTTGCCCGGACTAGTATTGCGGGCACAGATACGCAGTATTTT. The V call is TRBV29-1, the J call TRBJ2-3, with 7 nucleotides matching TRBD2. Per the germline V gene, CDR1 is SQVTM and CDR2 is ANQGSEA. This CDR3 is built from 16 residues. V gave up 4 bases and J gave up 1 base; unmatched junction bases: 11.

To note about this clone: In the same sample, other DNA sequences code for this CDR3. The rearrangement uses TRBV27 and TRBJ2-2; D gene uncertain. Germline-derived CDR1 and CDR2 are MNHEY and SMNVEV (reference sequence). This CDR3 spans 14 amino acids. Trimming left V 3 bases short and J 1 base short, with 6 bases between. DNA of the CDR3: TGTGCCAGCAGTTTCTTGGGGAACACCGGGGAGCTGTTTTTT. Amino acids: CASSFLGNTGELFF.

The chain has TRBV19 and TRBJ2-7; D unclear. This CDR3 is 16 amino acids long. CDR1 and CDR2 from the germline V gene are LNHDA and SQIVND (reference sequence). V was trimmed by 3 bases and J by 0 bases, leaving 15 bases between them. CDR3 DNA sequence: TGTGCCAGTAGTATGGATTCGGGCGCCTCCTCCTACGAGCAGTACTTC. Translated, it gives CASSMDSGASSYEQYF.

This sequence joins TRBV6-5 and TRBJ2-2, with 7 bases matching TRBD2. J lost 0 bases, V lost 1 base, and 2 bases had no gene match. CDR1 is MNHEY, CDR2 SVGAGI, per germline. The CDR3 runs 16 residues. This CDR3 is CASSYWGGTNTGELFF. The CDR3 nucleotides are TGTGCCAGCAGTTACTGGGGGGGTACGAACACCGGGGAGCTGTTTTTT.

This chain connects TRBV2 to TRBJ1-2; D is possibly TRBD1 (5 bases). V lost 2 bases, J lost 4 bases, and 11 bases lay in between. CDR3 length: 14 amino acids. Germline V lookup: CDR1 SNHLY, CDR2 FYNNEI. Here the CDR3 reads CASSESGRAYGYTF. The CDR3 coding sequence is TGTGCCAGCAGTGAATCGGGACGGGCCTATGGCTACACCTTC. Looking up the rest from reference TRBV2 and TRBJ1-2 gives the full variable domain: EPEVTQTPSHQVTQMGQEVILRCVPISNHLYFYWYRQILGQKVEFLVSFYNNEISEKSEIFDDQFSVERPDGSNFTLKIRSTKLEDSAMYFCASSESGRAYGYTFGSGTRLTVV.

The chain links TRBV6-5 to TRBJ2-2, with no clear D. Trimming left V 8 bases short and J 1 base short, with 11 bases between. CDR1 is MNHEY and CDR2 is SVGAGI in the germline V gene. The CDR3 is 14 amino acids. In DNA, the CDR3 is TGTGCCAGCTCTCACACGGGGAACACCGGGGAGCTGTTTTTT. This encodes CASSHTGNTGELFF.